This T cell receptor beta chain was identified during a study of blood T cell repertoires in COVID-19 (dated by TCRdb to the early 2020s). Background for the entire study: The collaborator samples originated in the United States, Italy and Spain and spanned the acute and convalescent phases of COVID-19. Where HLA class I and class II types were available, the types were taken from metadata supplied by the sample provider, not from assay-based typing. A freely available public database, intended as a resource for researchers studying the immune response to SARS-CoV-2, is where the repertoires were released. The material from the prospective study consisted of cDNA or gDNA derived from T cells, B-cell-depleted T cells, or PBMCs. Samples were obtained from the ongoing ImmuneRACE study (first 160 participants) and from over 1,000 subjects provided by 6 global collaborators. Sample metadata almost always included a de-identified subject ID, COVID-19 status, age in years and sex. The dataset comprised deeply sampled blood TCRbeta repertoires from subjects exposed to, actively infected with, or recovered from COVID-19.

The collaborating institutions used their own protocols to collect whole blood in K2EDTA tubes. For TCRbeta analysis, collaborator samples were shipped as frozen whole blood, as isolated PBMCs, or as DNA extracted from either sample type. TCRbeta CDR3 regions were amplified from genomic DNA by means of the immunoSEQ Assay, a bias-controlled multiplex PCR. Per the source publication's procedure: The number of nucleated cells in each sample was estimated from the amplification of reference gene primers within the assay. Sequence reads were collapsed and filtered to measure the absolute abundance of every unique TCRbeta CDR3 rearrangement. For each sample, productive Simpson clonality was calculated by taking the square root of Simpson's diversity index across productive rearrangements. The table was pulled from immuneACCESS by TCRdb, which kept in-frame rearrangements only. Such tables lose some clones; where checked, under half of the loss comes from unresolved V genes, and the rest has no known cause. V, J and clone size were drawn from that table, and D and trimming were deduced from the DNA. The table for this sample lists roughly 90,000 clones; more than 80% of them were counted only once. The ten largest clonotypes hold 10% to 13% of the sample.

As concerns this clone: Its antigen remains undetermined. Base qualities were left out, and no much larger clone turns up one base away.

Relative to germline, V is 4 bases shorter and J is 7 bases shorter, with 10 bases between their ends. The CDR3, cysteine through phenylalanine, is 11 amino acids long. Only the CDR3 DNA stays, 33 bases, in frame from base 1. The germline V gene (reference sequence) specifies DFQATT as CDR1 and SNEGSKA as CDR2. The full study reports these points: How much clinical and demographic metadata was included differed by source and by participant, and the metadata was provided uncurated.

This receptor was obtained from a woman aged 70-85 years with acute or convalescent COVID-19. The V and J segments used are TRBV20-1 and TRBJ1-2; the D gene is perhaps TRBD1, from 6 matching bases. The sample taken for sequencing was peripheral blood. The CDR3 has the sequence CSATQGSGYTF. The base sequence is TGCAGTGCTACACAGGGTAGTGGCTACACCTTC.